This entry describes one T cell receptor (beta chain). The data derive from a study of blood T cell repertoires in COVID-19. At the level of the study: The cDNA or gDNA used as material had been derived from T cells, B-cell-depleted T cells, or PBMCs.

Repertoires were generated with immunoSEQ multiplex PCR, while TCRdb's copy carries only in-frame clones and drops some. The sample has 90,000 to 110,000 clones; just under 90% are singletons. With 1 base removed from V and 1 base from J, the gap between germline ends came to 14 bases. Germline CDR1 is MNHNS and CDR2 is SASEGT. CDR3 length: 17 residues. The rearrangement uses TRBV6-1 and TRBJ2-1, with a tentative D call TRBD1 (6 bases). The clonotype was recovered from a human donor in a cohort sampled during active COVID-19. The sample taken for sequencing was peripheral blood. The CDR3 region has the DNA TGTGCCAGCAGTGAAGTGGGTGGAAGGGGGTCCTACAATGAGCAGTTCTTC. It yields the protein CASSEVGGRGSYNEQFF.